Each of the 19 T cell receptor beta chains below was sequenced from the same sample in a study of blood T cell repertoires in COVID-19. Repertoires were generated with immunoSEQ multiplex PCR, while TCRdb's copy carries only in-frame clones and drops some. The sample holds around 340,000 clones, approximately 89% seen once. The sample was peripheral blood. The origin of the receptors is a woman aged 55-70 years with COVID-19, enrolled during active disease.

The chain links TRBV10-3 to TRBJ1-2; TRBD1 agrees at 10 bases. V shed 3 bases, J shed 4 bases, and the junction held 5 bases outside the gene matches. CDR1 ENHRY and CDR2 SYGVKD come from the germline V gene. The CDR3 consists of 15 residues. CDR3 in DNA: TGTGCCATCAGTGACCTCGGACAGGGGGTCTATGGCTACACCTTC. Translation gives CAISDLGQGVYGYTF.

J is TRBJ1-6 and V is TRBV5-1, with D unclear. Germline-derived CDR1 and CDR2 are SGHRS and YFSETQ. V lost 0 bases and J lost 0, with 10 bases in between. The CDR3 totals 17 residues. The CDR3 reads CASSLAGFGSYNSPLHF. The DNA for the CDR3 is TGCGCCAGCAGCTTGGCCGGGTTCGGCTCCTATAATTCACCCCTCCACTTT. Together with reference TRBV5-1 and TRBJ1-6, the CDR3 gives the full variable domain: KAGVTQTPRYLIKTRGQQVTLSCSPISGHRSVSWYQQTPGQGLQFLFEYFSETQRNKGNFPGRFSGRQFSNSRSEMNVSTLELGDSALYLCASSLAGFGSYNSPLHFGNGTRLTVT.

This clone was detected only once. The chain recombines TRBV27 with TRBJ2-7; 15 bases agree with TRBD2. CDR3 length equals 16 residues. Germline V CDR1 and CDR2: MNHEY, SMNVEV (reference sequence). With V trimmed by 6 bases and J by 1 base, 4 bases remained unmatched. CDR3 loop: CASRGLAGGRSYEQYF. The CDR3 nucleotides are TGTGCCAGCAGGGGACTAGCGGGGGGTAGGTCCTACGAGCAGTACTTC.

The chain has TRBV19 and TRBJ1-1; D is unresolved. This CDR3 spans 13 amino acids. The germline CDR1 and CDR2 sequences are LNHDA and SQIVND (reference sequence). With 10 bases removed from V and 6 bases from J, the gap between germline ends came to 18 bases. CDR3 residues: CATEPGGWSEAFF. CDR3 coding DNA: TGTGCCACCGAACCCGGCGGTTGGTCTGAAGCTTTCTTT.

This sequence joins TRBV18 and TRBJ2-3, with 8 bases fitting TRBD2. The V gene end was trimmed by 3 bases and the J gene end by 0 bases; junction bases not matched to a gene: 8. Per the germline V gene, CDR1 is KGHSH and CDR2 is LQKENI. The CDR3 loop spans 17 amino acids. CDR3 nucleotide sequence: TGTGCCAGCTCACCTATAGCGGGGACCCCTAGCACAGATACGCAGTATTTT. This encodes CASSPIAGTPSTDTQYF.

This clone was observed once. This rearrangement joins TRBV24-1 to TRBJ1-4; tentatively, D is TRBD1 (5 bases). The V end was cut by 4 bases, the J end by 0 bases, with 17 bases between. Per germline, CDR1 KGHDR and CDR2 SFDVKD. The CDR3 runs to 18 residues. The CDR3 loop reads CATSDPKRGGATNEKLFF. CDR3 nucleotide sequence: TGTGCCACCAGTGACCCGAAGCGGGGGGGAGCAACTAATGAAAAACTGTTTTTT.

This rearrangement joins TRBV5-4 to TRBJ1-1; maybe TRBD1 (5 bases). The CDR3 is 14 residues long. Germline loops: CDR1 SGHNT, CDR2 YYREEE (reference sequence). V lost 4 bases and J lost 5, with 15 bases in between. The CDR3 DNA follows: TGTGCCAGCAGCACTCCCGGGGGTGAGACTGAAGCTTTCTTT. It is translated as CASSTPGGETEAFF.

A few counts support this clone. The rearrangement uses TRBV7-9 and TRBJ2-1; TRBD1 aligns across 7 bases. Germline V CDR1 and CDR2: SEHNR, FQNEAQ (reference sequence). CDR3 size: 13 residues. V trimming: 4 bases; J trimming: 9 bases; junction bases outside the gene matches: 6. CDR3 protein: CASSYHRDSEQFF. The DNA for the CDR3 is TGTGCCAGCAGCTACCACCGGGACAGTGAGCAGTTCTTC.

The V and J genes are TRBV7-3 and TRBJ2-3; 9 bases agree with TRBD1. J was trimmed by 6 bases and V by 5 bases; bases with no gene match: 6. Per the germline V gene, CDR1 is SGHTA and CDR2 is FQGTGA. The CDR3 has 14 amino acids. The CDR3 loop reads CASSLDRGRDTQYF. The CDR3 DNA reads TGTGCCAGCAGCCTCGACAGGGGGAGGGATACGCAGTATTTT.

V gene TRBV10-3 combines with J gene TRBJ2-3; TRBD2 is a possible D gene (5 bases). Germline CDR1 and CDR2: ENHRY and SYGVKD. The CDR3 length is 16 residues. Trimming left V 0 bases short and J 1 base short, with 11 bases between. Written as DNA, the CDR3 is TGTGCCATCAGTGAGTCAGGACTTAGCGGCACAGATACGCAGTATTTT. Translation gives CAISESGLSGTDTQYF.

The V and J genes are TRBV6-6 and TRBJ1-1; D remains ambiguous. The CDR3 consists of 11 residues. Trimming removed 6 bases at V and 5 bases at J, with 7 bases between. CDR1 is MNHNY and CDR2 is SVGAGI in the germline V gene (reference sequence). CDR3 coding DNA: TGTGCCAGCAGCCCTTTAACTGAAGCTTTCTTT. Protein: CASSPLTEAFF.

The table lists this clone with a few counts. The V and J genes are TRBV24-1 and TRBJ2-1; 12 nucleotides match TRBD1. Trimming took 3 bases from V and 8 from J; bases not matched to a gene: 4. This CDR3 region has 15 residues. Germline CDR1 reads KGHDR; CDR2 reads SFDVKD. CDR3 bases: TGTGCCACCAGTGATGGGACAGGGGGCAGGTATGAGCAGTTCTTC. As protein: CATSDGTGGRYEQFF.

The gene calls are TRBV19 and TRBJ2-1; 15 positions agree with TRBD2. The CDR3 spans 16 residues. Trimming took 5 bases from V and 7 from J; bases not matched to a gene: 6. The germline V gene has CDR1 LNHDA and CDR2 SQIVND (reference sequence). The CDR3 region is CASSSPGLAGGNEQFF. The CDR3 DNA reads TGTGCCAGTAGTTCACCGGGACTAGCGGGGGGAAATGAGCAGTTCTTC.

The CDR3 protein is CSVAGHSAEKLFF. CDR3 nucleotide sequence: TGCAGCGTAGCTGGGCACTCCGCTGAAAAACTGTTTTTT. The V and J genes are TRBV29-1 and TRBJ1-4; unclear D gene. V lost 6 bases and J lost 7, with 15 bases in between. This CDR3 comprises 13 residues. Germline V gene sequence: CDR1 SQVTM, CDR2 ANQGSEA.

The chain carries TRBV10-3 and TRBJ2-7; D is perhaps TRBD1 (6 bases). The germline V gene encodes CDR1 ENHRY and CDR2 SYGVKD. This CDR3 comprises 15 residues. The V end was cut by 6 bases, the J end by 0 bases, with 15 bases between. The CDR3 DNA reads as TGTGCCATCAGGACACCGGGACAATCCTCCTACGAGCAGTACTTC. It translates to CAIRTPGQSSYEQYF.

The rearrangement links TRBV25-1 to TRBJ1-2; a weak D match, TRBD1 (6 bases). CDR1 is MGHDK and CDR2 is SYGVNS in the germline V gene. Between the trimmed V and J ends, which lost 3 bases and 5 bases, there was a span of 10 bases. The CDR3 length is 13 residues. CDR3 region: CASSEGGGYGYTF. The CDR3 nucleotides are TGTGCCAGCAGTGAGGGAGGGGGGTATGGCTACACCTTC.

The V and J genes are TRBV9 and TRBJ1-1; D unresolved. The CDR3 totals 12 residues. CDR1 is SGDLS and CDR2 is YYNGEE in the germline V gene. V was cut by 3 bases and J by 5 bases, with 8 bases left in between. The CDR3 region is CASSASVTEAFF. CDR3 nucleotide sequence: TGTGCCAGCAGCGCCAGCGTAACTGAAGCTTTCTTT.

The chain recombines TRBV9 with TRBJ2-6, with 7 bases lining up with TRBD1. Losses at the gene ends were 4 bases for V and 14 bases for J; bases not matched to a gene: 12. The CDR3 is 14 residues long. The germline CDR1 and CDR2 sequences are SGDLS and YYNGEE. CDR3 nucleotides: TGTGCCAGCAGCAAAGGTGGACAGGCTATCATCCTGACTTTC. Translation: CASSKGGQAIILTF.

This rearrangement joins TRBV12-3 or TRBV12-4 to TRBJ2-2; D gene ambiguous. The CDR3 length is 13 residues. The V gene lost 6 bases and the J gene lost 1 base, with 6 bases spanning the gap. The CDR3 nucleotides are TGTGCCAGCAGCCCCGGGAACACCGGGGAGCTGTTTTTT. It is translated as CASSPGNTGELFF.